This TCR beta chain was identified in a study of blood T cell repertoires in COVID-19. About the study: Samples of COVID-19 (acute and convalescent) were obtained from the United States, Italy and Spain.

The method was immunoSEQ multiplex PCR; TCRdb's version includes in-frame clones alone and lacks a portion of them. The data show fewer than 500,000 clones, 86% seen once. Germline CDR1 is SGHAT and CDR2 is FQNNGV. This CDR3 comprises 15 residues. V was pared by 3 bases and J by 1 base, with 1 base of the junction left unmatched. This receptor was taken from a woman in her 30s with active or convalescent COVID-19. The sample was peripheral blood. The rearrangement joins TRBV11-2 to TRBJ2-3; 10 bases are a match to TRBD2. This chain's CDR3 is CASSFTSGGTDTQYF. The DNA of the CDR3 is TGTGCCAGCAGCTTCACTAGCGGGGGCACAGATACGCAGTATTTT.